The sequence of this T cell receptor beta chain was determined in a study of T-cell memory formation after mild COVID-19. As for this clonotype: Its antigen is as yet unknown.

Broader study findings: The study found balanced CD4/CD8 in clones contracting day 15 to 85 and a CD4+ lean in later expanders. Pre-infection memory contained some responding clones, which suggested that cross-reactive memory had joined.

The CDR3 consists of 18 residues. V was clipped by 3 bases and J by 2 bases; unmatched bases: 12. Germline CDR1 is SNHLY and CDR2 is FYNNEI. MiXCR, run by TCRdb on the 5' RACE reads, gives a single entry per CDR3 protein. The sample lists about 470,000 distinct CDR3 sequences, around 27% occurring once. The sequence derives from an adult woman who had mild COVID-19 (a few samples of this study predate the infection). Cell type and time point are not known. The chain has TRBV2 and TRBJ2-2; the match to TRBD1 covers 7 bases. Sequenced input: PBMCs or a T cell subset sorted from them (not recorded which). The CDR3 nucleotides are TGTGCCAGCAGTGAGGCTATGACAGGGCTTGTTAACACCGGGGAGCTGTTTTTT. This sequence encodes CASSEAMTGLVNTGELFF.